Presented here are 3 T cell receptor beta chains from one specimen sequenced in a study of CD8 T cells in ankylosing spondylitis. Study-wide findings and caveats: Fewer than ten highly homologous variants made up a TCR beta motif that seemed to typify ankylosing spondylitis blood.

Antigen specificity for these receptors is unknown. TCRdb independently ran MiXCR on the 5' RACE reads; one entry per CDR3 protein. This sample carries approximately 540,000 distinct CDR3 sequences, roughly 13% of them seen once, and the ten largest clones take around 6.8%. The sample comprised blood, either unsorted or a sorted T cell fraction (not recorded which). The receptors here all came from a male donor with ankylosing spondylitis.

This clonotype appeared a few times. V is TRBV7-2 and J is TRBJ2-1; TRBD2 matches 7 bases. The V segment lost 5 bases and the J segment 4 bases; nucleotides outside the gene matches: 8. The CDR3 is 15 amino acids. CDR1 SGHTA and CDR2 FQGNSA come from the germline V gene. The chain's CDR3 is CASSQRGGGYNEQFF. CDR3 coding DNA: TGTGCCAGCAGCCAACGTGGGGGGGGGTACAATGAGCAGTTCTTC.

This clonotype has a handful of counts. DNA of the CDR3: TGTGCCAGCAGTTTAGGAACAGGGGGCTCTTACGAGCAGTACGTC. This translates into CASSLGTGGSYEQYV. V is TRBV28 and J is TRBJ2-7, with 9 positions matching TRBD1. Germline V lookup: CDR1 MDHEN, CDR2 SYDVKM. This CDR3 has 15 residues. V gave up 2 bases and J gave up 4 bases; unmatched junction bases: 6.

The chain has TRBV6-1 and TRBJ2-5; TRBD1 agrees at 8 bases. The V gene's germline CDR1 is MNHNS and CDR2 SASEGT. The V and J ends lost 10 bases and 2 bases, in that order; junction bases with no gene match: 6. The CDR3 spans 13 residues. CDR3 amino acids: CATRQGRQETQYF. In DNA form, the CDR3 reads TGTGCCACAAGACAGGGGCGTCAAGAGACCCAGTACTTC.